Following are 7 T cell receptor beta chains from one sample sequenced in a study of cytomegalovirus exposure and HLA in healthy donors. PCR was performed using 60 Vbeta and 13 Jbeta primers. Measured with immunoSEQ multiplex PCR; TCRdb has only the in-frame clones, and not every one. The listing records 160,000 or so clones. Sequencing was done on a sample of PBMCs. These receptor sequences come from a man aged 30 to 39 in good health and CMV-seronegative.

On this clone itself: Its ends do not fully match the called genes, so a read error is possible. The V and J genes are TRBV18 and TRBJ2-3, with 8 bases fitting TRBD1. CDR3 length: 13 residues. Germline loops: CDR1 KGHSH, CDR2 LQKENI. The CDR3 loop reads CASSPSVQGALDF. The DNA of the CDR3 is TGTGCCAGCTCACCCTCGGTGCAGGGGGCTCTGGATTTT.

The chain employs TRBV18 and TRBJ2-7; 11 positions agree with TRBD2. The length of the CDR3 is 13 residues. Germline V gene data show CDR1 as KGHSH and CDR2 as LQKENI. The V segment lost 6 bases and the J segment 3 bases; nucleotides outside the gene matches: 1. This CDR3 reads CASSGTSGYEQYF. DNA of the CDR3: TGTGCCAGCTCCGGGACTAGCGGCTACGAGCAGTACTTC.

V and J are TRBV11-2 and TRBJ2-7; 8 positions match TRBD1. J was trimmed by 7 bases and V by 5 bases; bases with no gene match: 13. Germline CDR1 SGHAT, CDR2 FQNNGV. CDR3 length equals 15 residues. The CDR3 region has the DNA TGTGCCAGCAGCCTGGGGACAGGACCCCAGTTTGAGCAGTACTTC. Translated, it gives CASSLGTGPQFEQYF.

Written as DNA, the CDR3 is TGTGCCAGCAGCTTGAGCGGGGCGGGGAACACCGGGGAGCTGTTTTTT. It encodes CASSLSGAGNTGELFF. V is TRBV5-4 and J is TRBJ2-2, with 7 bases identical to TRBD2. Germline V gives CDR1 SGHNT, CDR2 YYREEE (reference sequence). Trimming removed 1 base from V and 1 base from J; junction bases left unmatched: 4. This CDR3 is 16 amino acids long. The entire variable domain, with the rest obtained from reference TRBV5-4 and TRBJ2-2, is as follows: ETGVTQSPTHLIKTRGQQVTLRCSSQSGHNTVSWYQQALGQGPQFIFQYYREEENGRGNFPPRFSGLQFPNYSSELNVNALELDDSALYLCASSLSGAGNTGELFFGEGSRLTVL.

CDR3 residues: CASSRSRDEQYF. The DNA for the CDR3 is TGTGCCAGCAGCCGTAGTCGCGACGAGCAGTACTTC. V usage is TRBV7-9 and J usage is TRBJ2-7; unclear D gene. Germline V gene data show CDR1 as SEHNR and CDR2 as FQNEAQ (reference sequence). With 5 bases removed from V and 5 bases from J, the gap between germline ends came to 10 bases. CDR3 length: 12 amino acids.

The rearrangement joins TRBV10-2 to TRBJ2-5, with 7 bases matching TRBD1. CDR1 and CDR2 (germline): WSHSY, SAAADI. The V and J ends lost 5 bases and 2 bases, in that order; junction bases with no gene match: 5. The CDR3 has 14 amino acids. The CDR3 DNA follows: TGCGCCAGCAGTCAGACAGGGCCGCAAGAGACCCAGTACTTC. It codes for CASSQTGPQETQYF.

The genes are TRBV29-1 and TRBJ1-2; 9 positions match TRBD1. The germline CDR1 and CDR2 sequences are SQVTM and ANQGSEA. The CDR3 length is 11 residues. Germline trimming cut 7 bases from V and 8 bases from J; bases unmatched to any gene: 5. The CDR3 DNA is TGCAGCGCCCGGACAGGGGACGGCTACACCTTC. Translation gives CSARTGDGYTF. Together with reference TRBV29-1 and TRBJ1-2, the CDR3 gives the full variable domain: SAVISQKPSRDICQRGTSLTIQCQVDSQVTMMFWYRQQPGQSLTLIATANQGSEATYESGFVIDKFPISRPNLTFSTLTVSNMSPEDSSIYLCSARTGDGYTFGSGTRLTVV.